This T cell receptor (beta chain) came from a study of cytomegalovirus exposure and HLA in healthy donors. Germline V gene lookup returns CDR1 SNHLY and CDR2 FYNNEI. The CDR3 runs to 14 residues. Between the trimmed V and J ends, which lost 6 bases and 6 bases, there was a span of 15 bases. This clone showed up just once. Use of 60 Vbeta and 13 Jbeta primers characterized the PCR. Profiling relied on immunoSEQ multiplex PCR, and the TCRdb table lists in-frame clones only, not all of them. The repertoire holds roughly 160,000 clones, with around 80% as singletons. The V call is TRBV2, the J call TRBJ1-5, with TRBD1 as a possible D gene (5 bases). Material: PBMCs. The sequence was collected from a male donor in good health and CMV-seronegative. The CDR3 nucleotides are TGTGCCAGCAGCTCCACGGGGCGGGGTCAGCCCCAGCATTTT. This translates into CASSSTGRGQPQHF.